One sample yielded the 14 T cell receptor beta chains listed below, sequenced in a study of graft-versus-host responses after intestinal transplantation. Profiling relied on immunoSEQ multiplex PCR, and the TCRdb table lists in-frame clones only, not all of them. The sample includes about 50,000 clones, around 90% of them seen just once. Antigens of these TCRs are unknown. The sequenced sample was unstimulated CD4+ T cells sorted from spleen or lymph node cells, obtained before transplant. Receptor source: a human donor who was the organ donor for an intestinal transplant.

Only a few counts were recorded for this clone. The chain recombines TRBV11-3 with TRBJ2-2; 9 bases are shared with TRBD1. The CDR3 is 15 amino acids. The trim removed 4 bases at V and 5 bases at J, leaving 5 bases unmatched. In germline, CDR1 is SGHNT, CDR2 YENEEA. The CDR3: CASSSGQGGTGELFF. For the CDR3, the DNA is TGTGCCAGCAGCTCGGGACAGGGAGGTACCGGGGAGCTGTTTTTT.

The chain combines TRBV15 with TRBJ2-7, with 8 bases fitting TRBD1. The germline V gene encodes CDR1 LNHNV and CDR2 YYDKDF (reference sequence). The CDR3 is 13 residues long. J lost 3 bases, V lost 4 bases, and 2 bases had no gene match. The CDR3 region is CATSKGQGYEQYF. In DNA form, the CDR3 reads TGTGCCACCAGCAAAGGACAGGGCTACGAGCAGTACTTC.

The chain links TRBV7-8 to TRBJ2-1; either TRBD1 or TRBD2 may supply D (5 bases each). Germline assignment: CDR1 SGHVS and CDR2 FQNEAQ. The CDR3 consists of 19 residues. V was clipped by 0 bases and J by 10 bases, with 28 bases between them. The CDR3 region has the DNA TGTGCCAGCAGCTTAGCCCCTCTCGGGCCTGAGACCCCGGGGCTGGAGCAGTTCTTC. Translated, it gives CASSLAPLGPETPGLEQFF.

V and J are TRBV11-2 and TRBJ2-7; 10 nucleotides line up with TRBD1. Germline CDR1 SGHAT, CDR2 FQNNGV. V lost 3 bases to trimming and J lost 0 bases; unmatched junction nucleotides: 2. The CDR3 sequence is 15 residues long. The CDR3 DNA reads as TGTGCCAGCAGCTTCCGGGACAGGGGCTCCTACGAGCAGTACTTC. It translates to CASSFRDRGSYEQYF.

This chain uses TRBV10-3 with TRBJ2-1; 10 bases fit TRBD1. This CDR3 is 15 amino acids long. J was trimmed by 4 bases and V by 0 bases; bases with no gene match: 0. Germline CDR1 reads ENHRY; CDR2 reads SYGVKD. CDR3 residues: CAISESGQGYNEQFF. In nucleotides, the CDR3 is TGTGCCATCAGTGAGTCGGGACAGGGGTACAATGAGCAGTTCTTC.

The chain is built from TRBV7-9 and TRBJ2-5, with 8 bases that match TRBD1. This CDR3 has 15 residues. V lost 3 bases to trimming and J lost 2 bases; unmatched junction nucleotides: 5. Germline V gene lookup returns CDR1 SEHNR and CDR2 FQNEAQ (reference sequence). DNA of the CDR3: TGTGCCAGCAGCTTCTATAACAGGGGGCAAGAGACCCAGTACTTC. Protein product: CASSFYNRGQETQYF.

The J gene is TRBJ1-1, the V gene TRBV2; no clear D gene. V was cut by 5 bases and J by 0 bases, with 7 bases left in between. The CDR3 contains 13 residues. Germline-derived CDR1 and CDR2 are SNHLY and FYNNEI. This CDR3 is CASSSTLNTEAFF. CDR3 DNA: TGTGCCAGCAGTAGTACACTGAACACTGAAGCTTTCTTT. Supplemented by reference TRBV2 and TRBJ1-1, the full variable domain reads EPEVTQTPSHQVTQMGQEVILRCVPISNHLYFYWYRQILGQKVEFLVSFYNNEISEKSEIFDDQFSVERPDGSNFTLKIRSTKLEDSAMYFCASSSTLNTEAFFGQGTRLTVV.

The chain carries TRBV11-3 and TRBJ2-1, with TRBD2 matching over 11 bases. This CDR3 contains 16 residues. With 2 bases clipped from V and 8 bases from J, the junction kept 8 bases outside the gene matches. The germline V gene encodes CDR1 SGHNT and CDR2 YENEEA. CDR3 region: CASSLRPGTSGYEQFF. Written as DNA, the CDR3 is TGTGCCAGCAGCTTACGCCCGGGGACTAGCGGATATGAGCAGTTCTTC.

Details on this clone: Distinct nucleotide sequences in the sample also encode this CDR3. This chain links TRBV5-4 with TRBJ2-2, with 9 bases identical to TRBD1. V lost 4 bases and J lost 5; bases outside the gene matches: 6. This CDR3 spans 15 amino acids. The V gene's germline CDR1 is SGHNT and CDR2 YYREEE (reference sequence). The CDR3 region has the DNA TGTGCCAGCAGCCCCGGGACAGGGCTTACCGGGGAGCTGTTTTTT. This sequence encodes CASSPGTGLTGELFF.

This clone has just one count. CDR3 region: CASRSGLVYEQYF. The DNA for the CDR3 is TGTGCCAGCAGGTCGGGACTAGTCTACGAGCAGTACTTC. The gene calls are TRBV6-1 and TRBJ2-7, with TRBD2 matching over 8 bases. V lost 6 bases, J lost 3 bases, and 4 bases stayed unmatched. The germline CDR1 and CDR2 sequences are MNHNS and SASEGT. The CDR3 contains 13 residues.

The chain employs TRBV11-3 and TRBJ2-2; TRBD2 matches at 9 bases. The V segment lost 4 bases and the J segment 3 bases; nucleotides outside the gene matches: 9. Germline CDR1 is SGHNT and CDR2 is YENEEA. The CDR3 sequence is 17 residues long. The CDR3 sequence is CASSSAFSGSDTGELFF. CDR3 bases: TGTGCCAGCAGCTCCGCTTTTAGCGGGAGTGACACCGGGGAGCTGTTTTTT. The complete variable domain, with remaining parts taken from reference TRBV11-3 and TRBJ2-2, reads EAGVVQSPRYKIIEKKQPVAFWCNPISGHNTLYWYLQNLGQGPELLIRYENEEAVDDSQLPKDRFSAERLKGVDSTLKIQPAELGDSAVYLCASSSAFSGSDTGELFFGEGSRLTVL.

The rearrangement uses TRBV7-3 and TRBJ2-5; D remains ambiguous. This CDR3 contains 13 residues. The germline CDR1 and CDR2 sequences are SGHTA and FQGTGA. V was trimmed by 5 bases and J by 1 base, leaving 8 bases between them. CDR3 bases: TGTGCCAGCAGCGCGACACCCCAAGAGACCCAGTACTTC. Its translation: CASSATPQETQYF.

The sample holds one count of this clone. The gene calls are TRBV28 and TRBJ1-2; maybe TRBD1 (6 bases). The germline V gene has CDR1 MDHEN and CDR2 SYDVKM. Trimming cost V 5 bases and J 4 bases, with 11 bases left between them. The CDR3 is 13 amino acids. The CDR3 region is CASSPQGSYGYTF. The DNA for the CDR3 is TGTGCCAGCAGTCCACAGGGCTCCTATGGCTACACCTTC.

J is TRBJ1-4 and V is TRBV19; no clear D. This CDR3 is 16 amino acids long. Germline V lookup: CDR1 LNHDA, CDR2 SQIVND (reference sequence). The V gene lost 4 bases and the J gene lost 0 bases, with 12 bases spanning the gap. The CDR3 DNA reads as TGTGCCAGTAGTACCCGAACCGGGACAACTAATGAAAAACTGTTTTTT. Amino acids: CASSTRTGTTNEKLFF.